The 5 T cell receptor beta chains in this list originate from one sample, sequenced in a study of T cell responses to AZD1222 COVID-19 vaccine. The table came from immunoSEQ multiplex PCR; TCRdb's copy has only in-frame clones and leaves some out. The sample includes 45,000 to 70,000 clones, approximately 84% of them seen just once. Sequencing used peripheral blood, obtained on day 0 of AZD1222 vaccination. These receptors were obtained from an adult in good health.

This clone was detected a few times. Since a much larger clone is just one base distant, this may be a read error. This sequence joins TRBV6-2 or TRBV6-3 and TRBJ2-2; D uncertain. V lost 2 bases and J 3 bases, leaving 4 bases between the germline ends. Germline-derived CDR1 and CDR2 are MNHEY and SVGEGT. The CDR3 length is 13 residues. This CDR3 is CASSYRDTGELFF. The CDR3 DNA sequence: TGTGCCAGCAGTTACAGGGACACCGGGGAGCTGTTTTTT.

The V and J genes are TRBV24-1 and TRBJ2-5, with TRBD2 identical over 8 bases. V dropped 3 bases and J dropped 4; count of bases not matched to a gene: 3. CDR3 length: 14 residues. The germline CDR1 and CDR2 sequences are KGHDR and SFDVKD. The CDR3 coding sequence is TGTGCCACCAGTGATCCCCTAGCGGGAGAGACCCAGTACTTC. Its translation is CATSDPLAGETQYF.

This CDR3 reads CASSSAPHYGYTF. CDR3 nucleotides: TGTGCCAGCAGCTCCGCCCCCCACTATGGCTACACCTTC. The chain is built from TRBV7-8 and TRBJ1-2; D not resolved. CDR1 and CDR2 (germline): SGHVS, FQNEAQ. V lost 4 bases and J 3 bases, leaving 9 bases between the germline ends. The CDR3 has 13 amino acids.

The chain uses TRBV4-2 and TRBJ2-2, with D hard to call. This CDR3 contains 16 residues. Deletions cut 2 bases from V and 4 bases from J, with 14 bases between. From germline, CDR1 is LGHNA and CDR2 YNFKEQ. CDR3 residues: CASSQHPSSGTGELFF. The CDR3 DNA reads as TGTGCCAGCAGCCAACACCCTAGTTCGGGCACCGGGGAGCTGTTTTTT.

The chain carries TRBV9 and TRBJ2-3, with D unclear. V was cut by 0 bases and J by 2 bases, with 7 bases left in between. This CDR3 has 14 amino acids. Germline loops: CDR1 SGDLS, CDR2 YYNGEE. The CDR3, as DNA: TGTGCCAGCAGCGTAGGGCGGAACACAGATACGCAGTATTTT. It codes for CASSVGRNTDTQYF.